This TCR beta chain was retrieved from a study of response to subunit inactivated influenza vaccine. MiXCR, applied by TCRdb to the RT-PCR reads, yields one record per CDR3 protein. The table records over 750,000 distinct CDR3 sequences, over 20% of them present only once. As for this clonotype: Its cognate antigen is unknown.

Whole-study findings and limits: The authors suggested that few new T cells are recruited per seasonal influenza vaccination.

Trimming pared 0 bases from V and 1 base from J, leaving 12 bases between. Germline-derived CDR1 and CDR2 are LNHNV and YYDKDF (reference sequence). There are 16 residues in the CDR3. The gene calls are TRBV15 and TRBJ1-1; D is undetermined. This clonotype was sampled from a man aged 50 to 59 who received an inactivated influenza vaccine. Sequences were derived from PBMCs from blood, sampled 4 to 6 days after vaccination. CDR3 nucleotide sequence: TGTGCCACCAGCAGAGATGCGAGTCTTTGGAACACTGAAGCTTTCTTT. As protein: CATSRDASLWNTEAFF.